This T cell receptor beta chain was retrieved from a study of cytotoxic CD8 clonotypes in ibrutinib-treated CLL. This clone was recorded a few times. Its antigen is undetermined. Assay used: immunoSEQ multiplex PCR; TCRdb lists only in-frame clones, some missing. In the table there are approximately 320,000 clones, roughly 71% of which are singletons. CDR3 size: 14 residues. Germline CDR1 reads SGHTS; CDR2 reads YDEGEE. Trimming stripped 0 bases from V and 4 bases from J, with 10 bases between. Study-wide findings and caveats: Higher circulating CD8+ T-cell counts strongly accompanied higher baseline clonality, above age-matched healthy donors. Clonality grew at ibrutinib response; at progression, it decreased back toward baseline. Progressing patients had sampling times that differed from those of sustained-remission patients. On treatment, the uncommon public clonotypes contracted or remained stable.

The starting material was PBMCs, obtained after 36 months of ibrutinib treatment. The TCR originated in a human donor with chronic lymphocytic leukemia. The chain is built from TRBV5-8 and TRBJ2-5, with D maybe TRBD2 (7 bases). The CDR3 loop is CASSLVGGLETQYF. As DNA, the CDR3 is TGTGCCAGCAGCTTGGTGGGGGGGCTAGAGACCCAGTACTTC.